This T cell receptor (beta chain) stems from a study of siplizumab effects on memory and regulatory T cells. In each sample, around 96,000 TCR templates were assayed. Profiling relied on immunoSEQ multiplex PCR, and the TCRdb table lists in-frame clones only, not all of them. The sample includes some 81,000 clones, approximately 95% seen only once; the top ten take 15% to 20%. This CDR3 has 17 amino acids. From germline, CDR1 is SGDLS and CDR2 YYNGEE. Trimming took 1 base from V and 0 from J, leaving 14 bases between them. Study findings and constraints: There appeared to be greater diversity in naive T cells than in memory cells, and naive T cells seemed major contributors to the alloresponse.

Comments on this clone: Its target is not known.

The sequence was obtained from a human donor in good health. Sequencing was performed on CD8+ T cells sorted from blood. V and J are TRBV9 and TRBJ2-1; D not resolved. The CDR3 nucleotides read TGTGCCAGCAGCGTAAGAGTATTGGCGGACTCCTACAATGAGCAGTTCTTC. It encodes CASSVRVLADSYNEQFF.